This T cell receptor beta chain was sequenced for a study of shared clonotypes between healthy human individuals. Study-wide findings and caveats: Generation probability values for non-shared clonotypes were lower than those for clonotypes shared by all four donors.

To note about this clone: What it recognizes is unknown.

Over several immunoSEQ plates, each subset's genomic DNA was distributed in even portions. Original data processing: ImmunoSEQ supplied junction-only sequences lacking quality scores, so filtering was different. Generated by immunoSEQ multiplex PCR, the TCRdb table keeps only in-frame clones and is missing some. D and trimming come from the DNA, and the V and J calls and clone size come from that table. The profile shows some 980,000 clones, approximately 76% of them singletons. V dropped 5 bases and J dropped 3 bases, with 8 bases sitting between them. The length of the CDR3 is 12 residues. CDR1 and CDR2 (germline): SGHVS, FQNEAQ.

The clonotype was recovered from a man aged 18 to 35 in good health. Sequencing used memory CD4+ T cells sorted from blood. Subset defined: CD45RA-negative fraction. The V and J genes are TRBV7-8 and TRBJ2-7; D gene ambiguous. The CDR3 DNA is TGTGCCAGCAGCCCTACGAACTACGAGCAGTACTTC. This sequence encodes CASSPTNYEQYF.